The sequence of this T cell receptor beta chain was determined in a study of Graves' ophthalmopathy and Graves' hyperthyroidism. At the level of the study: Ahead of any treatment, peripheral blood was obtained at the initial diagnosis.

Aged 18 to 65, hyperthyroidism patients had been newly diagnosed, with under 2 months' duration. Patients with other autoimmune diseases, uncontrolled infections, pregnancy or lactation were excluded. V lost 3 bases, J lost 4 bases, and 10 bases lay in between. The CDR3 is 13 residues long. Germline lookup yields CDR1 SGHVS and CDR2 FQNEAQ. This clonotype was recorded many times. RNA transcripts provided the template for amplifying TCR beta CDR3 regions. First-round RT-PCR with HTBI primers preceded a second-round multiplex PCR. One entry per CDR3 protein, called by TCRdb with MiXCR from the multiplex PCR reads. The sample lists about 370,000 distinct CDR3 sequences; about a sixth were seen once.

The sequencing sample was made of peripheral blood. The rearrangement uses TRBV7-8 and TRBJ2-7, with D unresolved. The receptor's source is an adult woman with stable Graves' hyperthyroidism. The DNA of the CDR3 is TGTGCCAGCAGCTTGAGCCAGCCTTACGAGCAGTACTTC. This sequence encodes CASSLSQPYEQYF.